The rows below give T cell receptor beta chains drawn from one sample of a study of cytomegalovirus exposure and HLA in healthy donors. Here immunoSEQ multiplex PCR was the method, and the copy in TCRdb shows in-frame clones only, minus some. The table includes about 260,000 clones, approximately 84% detected once. The sample was PBMCs. These receptors were taken from a woman aged 40 to 55 in good health and CMV-seropositive. Both conserved end residues are part of each CDR3. A D gene is named only where the DNA matches it firmly. Where a row states a size, it is once, few, many or the class of an expanded clone; other rows omit it.

d_call | j_call | v_call | clone_size | cdr3_nt | cdr3_aa
TRBD2 | TRBJ2-1 | TRBV9 | once | TGTGCCAGCAGCCTCGGACTAGCGGACTTCAATGAGCAGTTCTTC | CASSLGLADFNEQFF
TRBD2 | TRBJ2-7 | TRBV15 | NA | TGTGCCACCAGCAGAGATGCGGGAGGCTCCTACGAGCAGTACTTC | CATSRDAGGSYEQYF
NA | TRBJ1-5 | TRBV27 | NA | TGTGCCAGCAGTTTAATTTCAGCGCCCTATCAGCCCCAGCATTTT | CASSLISAPYQPQHF
TRBD1 | TRBJ2-5 | TRBV11-3 | NA | TGTGCCAGCAGCCCATATGCAGGGGGCTTCCAAGAGACCCAGTACTTC | CASSPYAGGFQETQYF
NA | TRBJ2-7 | TRBV28 | NA | TGTGCCAGCAGTCTCTCCGGGACTTCAAGGTACGAGCAGTACTTC | CASSLSGTSRYEQYF
NA | TRBJ1-4 | TRBV5-6 | NA | TGTGCCAGCAGCTTGGCCCCCCTTTCAACGGCAACTAATGAAAAACTGTTTTTT | CASSLAPLSTATNEKLFF
TRBD2 | TRBJ2-7 | TRBV5-1 | NA | TGCGCCAGCAGCTTGCGTCTAGCGGGAGTAGGGTCCTACGAGCAGTACTTC | CASSLRLAGVGSYEQYF
NA | TRBJ2-5 | TRBV7-9 | NA | TGTGCCAGCAGCCCAACCGGCGACGGGAAAGAGACCCAGTACTTC | CASSPTGDGKETQYF
TRBD2 | TRBJ2-5 | TRBV11-2 | NA | TGTGCCAGCAGATTAGGGAGGGGGACTAGCGGGAGAGATCAAGAGACCCAGTACTTC | CASRLGRGTSGRDQETQYF
NA | TRBJ1-6 | TRBV6-6 | NA | TGTGCCAGCAGTTACTCGGGGGGATACTATAATTCACCCCTCCACTTT | CASSYSGGYYNSPLHF
NA | TRBJ1-2 | TRBV7-8 | NA | TGTGCCAGCAGCTTAGTTACGGGGTCCTATGGCTACACCTTC | CASSLVTGSYGYTF
NA | TRBJ2-7 | TRBV4-3 | NA | TGCGCCAGCAGCCAAGAATTTGAAGAGCGCTACGAGCAGTACTTC | CASSQEFEERYEQYF
NA | TRBJ1-2 | TRBV28 | once | TGTGCCAGCAGGCCAGGTAACAGGGATGGCTACACCTTC | CASRPGNRDGYTF
TRBD1 | TRBJ1-5 | TRBV28 | few | TGTGCCAGCAGCCCGGGACAGGGGTCGAATAGCAATCAGCCCCAGCATTTT | CASSPGQGSNSNQPQHF
NA | TRBJ2-2 | TRBV7-9 | NA | TGTGCCAGCACCCTGTGGGAGGCCGGGGAGCTGTTTTTT | CASTLWEAGELFF
TRBD2 | TRBJ2-5 | TRBV6-5 | NA | TGTGCCAGCAGTTCGGGACTAGGGCAAGAGACCCAGTACTTC | CASSSGLGQETQYF
NA | TRBJ1-2 | TRBV6-5 | NA | TGTGCCAGCAGCCCTACGGGGGGAGGGAACTATGGCTACACCTTC | CASSPTGGGNYGYTF
TRBD2 | TRBJ2-7 | TRBV5-4 | NA | TGTGCCAGCAGCTTGGGGGGCACTAGCGGGAGTGTCGCCCTGTACTTC | CASSLGGTSGSVALYF
NA | TRBJ2-4 | TRBV29-1 | once | TGCAGCGTTCATACCCCTCAAAACAGTCAGTACTTC | CSVHTPQNSQYF
NA | TRBJ2-3 | TRBV29-1 | NA | TGCAGCGTCGTCAGTGGACGGGAGATGGTTACGCAGTATTTT | CSVVSGREMVTQYF
TRBD1 | TRBJ1-2 | TRBV11-1 | once | TGTGCCAGCCGGCCCAGGACAGGGACGATCTATGGCTACACCTTC | CASRPRTGTIYGYTF
NA | TRBJ2-3 | TRBV2 | NA | TGTGCCAGCAAATTATCGGGAGTTGGAGGTGCAGATACGCAGTATTTT | CASKLSGVGGADTQYF
NA | TRBJ2-7 | TRBV27 | NA | TGTGCCAGCAGTTTAAATATGGGGGCGCGGTACGAGCAGTACTTC | CASSLNMGARYEQYF
NA | TRBJ2-2 | TRBV11-3 | NA | TGTGCCAGCAGCTTAGAGGGGACAAACACCGGGGAGCTGTTTTTT | CASSLEGTNTGELFF
TRBD1 | TRBJ2-2 | TRBV7-2 | NA | TGTGCCAGCAGACTCAGGGGGCTGGACACCGGGGAGCTGTTTTTT | CASRLRGLDTGELFF
TRBD1 | TRBJ2-7 | TRBV27 | NA | TGTGCCAGCAGACCCGGGACAGGGATCTACGAGCAGTACTTC | CASRPGTGIYEQYF
TRBD1 | TRBJ1-1 | TRBV5-4 | NA | TGTGCCAGCAGCCCCTTACCGGGACAGGGGGCTATGGGTGAAGCTTTCTTT | CASSPLPGQGAMGEAFF
TRBD1 | TRBJ2-7 | TRBV28 | NA | TGTGCCAGCAGAGGACAGGGGGAAATTCACGAGCAGTACTTC | CASRGQGEIHEQYF
TRBD2 | TRBJ2-1 | TRBV5-4 | NA | TGTGCCAGCAGCTTGCGCCAGCGGGAGTACAATGAGCAGTTCTTC | CASSLRQREYNEQFF
NA | TRBJ2-4 | TRBV6-1 | NA | TGTGCCAGCAGTGGCCCCGCACTAGCCAAAAACATTCAGTACTTC | CASSGPALAKNIQYF
NA | TRBJ1-5 | TRBV19 | NA | TGTGCCAGTAGTATAGGAGGGTGGAATAGCAATCAGCCCCAGCATTTT | CASSIGGWNSNQPQHF
NA | TRBJ2-2 | TRBV12-2 | NA | TGTGCAAGTCCCTTAGAGCGGACAGGGCCCCCCGGGGAGCTGTTTTTT | CASPLERTGPPGELFF
NA | TRBJ1-1 | TRBV6-1 | once | TGTGCCGGTGGGGGGGGTGTAGGCACTGAAGCTTTCTTT | CAGGGGVGTEAFF
NA | TRBJ2-7 | TRBV10-3 | NA | TGTGCCATCAGTGAGTCGAACGCGGTGTCCTACGAGCAGTACTTC | CAISESNAVSYEQYF
TRBD2 | TRBJ2-7 | TRBV15 | NA | TGTGCCACCAGCAGAGCTTCGGGAGGCCGCCTGTCGGAGCAGTACTTC | CATSRASGGRLSEQYF
NA | TRBJ1-4 | TRBV5-1 | NA | TGCGCCAGCAGCTGGGCAGCGGAGAATGAAAAACTGTTTTTT | CASSWAAENEKLFF
TRBD2 | TRBJ2-7 | TRBV7-9 | NA | TGTGCCAGCAGCTTAGCTGGAGTAGCGGGAGGGCCCCTCGAGCAGTACTTC | CASSLAGVAGGPLEQYF
TRBD1 | TRBJ2-3 | TRBV29-1 | NA | TGCAGCGCCGAGGACAGGGGAAGCTCAGATACGCAGTATTTT | CSAEDRGSSDTQYF
NA | TRBJ2-1 | TRBV6-5 | NA | TGTGCCAGCAGTTACAGGCAGGGTAAAAGCCATGAGCAGTTCTTC | CASSYRQGKSHEQFF
TRBD1 | TRBJ1-3 | TRBV7-2 | NA | TGTGCCAGCAGCTTAGTCATTCCCAGGGGGCCCTCTGGAAACACCATATATTTT | CASSLVIPRGPSGNTIYF
TRBD2 | TRBJ2-1 | TRBV7-9 | NA | TGTGCCAGCAGCTCCCGAGGACTAGCCGTATTCAATGAGCAGTTCTTC | CASSSRGLAVFNEQFF
TRBD1 | TRBJ2-7 | TRBV7-9 | NA | TGTGCCAGCAGCTACGACAGGGCAAGCGAGCAGTACTTC | CASSYDRASEQYF
TRBD1 | TRBJ1-2 | TRBV28 | NA | TGTGCCAGCAGTGGGTCCGAGACAGGGGGCGGGGGCTACACCTTC | CASSGSETGGGGYTF
NA | TRBJ1-4 | TRBV21-1 | few | TGTGCCATCCCCAGGGTGACTAATGAAAAACTGTTTTTT | CAIPRVTNEKLFF
NA | TRBJ1-4 | TRBV5-1 | NA | TGCGCCAGCAGCTTGGACGGGACAACGGGTGAAAAACTGTTTTTT | CASSLDGTTGEKLFF
TRBD2 | TRBJ2-1 | TRBV27 | NA | TGTGCCAGCAGTTTCCCCGAACAACTAGCGCGCCATGAGCAGTTCTTC | CASSFPEQLARHEQFF
NA | TRBJ2-1 | TRBV21-1 | NA | TGTGCCAGCAGCACCCTCCAACTAGCGGGAGACGGTGAGCAGTTCTTC | CASSTLQLAGDGEQFF
TRBD1 | TRBJ1-1 | TRBV25-1 | NA | TGTGCCAGCACTGACAGGGGGATTAGCCCGGAAGCTTTCTTT | CASTDRGISPEAFF
TRBD2 | TRBJ2-3 | TRBV25-1 | NA | TGTGCCAGCAGTGAGCCACTAGCGGGAGGCGTAGATACGCAGTATTTT | CASSEPLAGGVDTQYF
TRBD1 | TRBJ2-7 | TRBV2 | NA | TGTGCCAGCAGTTACGGACAGGGGGCCTACGAGCAGTACTTC | CASSYGQGAYEQYF
NA | TRBJ2-7 | TRBV4-3 | NA | TGCGCCAGCAGCCAGGGGGCTCGCTACGAGCAGTACTTC | CASSQGARYEQYF
NA | TRBJ2-6 | TRBV7-2 | NA | TGTGCCAGCAGCTTAGCGGGAGCTGGGGCCAACGTCCTGACTTTC | CASSLAGAGANVLTF
NA | TRBJ1-5 | TRBV18 | NA | TGTGCCAGCAAGGAGGGGCCTAATCAGCCCCAGCATTTT | CASKEGPNQPQHF
NA | TRBJ2-7 | TRBV7-9 | few | TGTGCCAGCAGCCCAGGGACTGGGGGGTACGAGCAGTACTTC | CASSPGTGGYEQYF
TRBD2 | TRBJ2-5 | TRBV27 | NA | TGTGCCAGCAGCTTCCGGGAGGGAGAGACCCAGTACTTC | CASSFREGETQYF
TRBD1 | TRBJ2-7 | TRBV10-3 | NA | TGTGCCATCAGTAGAGGACAGGCCAGCTCCTACGAGCAGTACTTC | CAISRGQASSYEQYF
TRBD1 | TRBJ2-5 | TRBV28 | NA | TGTGCCAGCAGAACTACAGGGGGCGCACAGTACTTC | CASRTTGGAQYF
NA | TRBJ1-4 | TRBV12-5 | once | TGTGCTAGTGGTTTGCCTACAGTAAATGAAAAACTGTTTTTT | CASGLPTVNEKLFF
TRBD1 | TRBJ1-5 | TRBV7-2 | once | TGTGCCAGCAGCTTAGGGGACAGGGTCGCTCAGCCCCAGCATTTT | CASSLGDRVAQPQHF
NA | TRBJ2-2 | TRBV28 | NA | TGTGCCAGCAGTTTTAGGACAGTGCACACCGGGGAGCTGTTTTTT | CASSFRTVHTGELFF